Shown below are 11 T cell receptor beta chains from a single sample sequenced in a study of PD-L1 blockade in urothelial cancer. Indicated time point: pretreatment peripheral blood. Assay: immunoSEQ multiplex PCR; the TCRdb copy retains only in-frame clones and omits some. The sample shows approximately 67,000 clones, approximately 83% of them seen only once. Sequencing used PBMCs, obtained around atezolizumab (anti-PD-L1) treatment. Source of these receptors: a man aged 55 to 70 with urothelial cancer.

The V and J genes are TRBV15 and TRBJ1-4; D gene ambiguous. CDR1 and CDR2 from the germline V gene are LNHNV and YYDKDF (reference sequence). Trimming stripped 2 bases from V and 8 bases from J, with 9 bases between. This CDR3 comprises 13 residues. The CDR3 sequence: CATSRSQVEKLFF. The CDR3 DNA reads TGTGCCACCAGCAGATCCCAGGTGGAAAAACTGTTTTTT.

The chain uses TRBV29-1 and TRBJ1-1; no reliable D call. Trimming stripped 3 bases from V and 1 base from J, with 9 bases between. Looked up from germline, CDR1 is SQVTM and CDR2 is ANQGSEA. The CDR3 has 13 residues. In DNA, the CDR3 is TGCAGCGTTGATATAGGGAGGAACACTGAAGCTTTCTTT. This gives the protein CSVDIGRNTEAFF. The whole variable domain, remainder taken from reference TRBV29-1 and TRBJ1-1, is SAVISQKPSRDICQRGTSLTIQCQVDSQVTMMFWYRQQPGQSLTLIATANQGSEATYESGFVIDKFPISRPNLTFSTLTVSNMSPEDSSIYLCSVDIGRNTEAFFGQGTRLTVV.

J is TRBJ1-5 and V is TRBV10-3; TRBD1 aligns across 8 bases. Germline CDR1 is ENHRY and CDR2 is SYGVKD. Trimming at V came to 11 bases and at J to 0 bases, leaving 6 bases not matched to a gene. The CDR3 covers 14 residues. The CDR3 protein is CAAGDRFSNQPQHF. The CDR3 DNA follows: TGTGCCGCCGGGGACAGGTTTAGCAATCAGCCCCAGCATTTT.

This clone turned up a few times. The J gene is TRBJ2-7, the V gene TRBV7-8; 7 positions agree with TRBD1. The CDR3 is 14 residues long. The germline gives CDR1 SGHVS, CDR2 FQNEAQ. V dropped 1 base and J dropped 7; count of bases not matched to a gene: 7. The CDR3 DNA reads TGTGCCAGCAGCTTAGGACGACAGGGACGAGAGCAGTACTTC. It encodes CASSLGRQGREQYF.

The chain joins TRBV19 to TRBJ1-2, with D maybe TRBD1 (6 bases). The germline V and J ends were trimmed by 7 bases and 3 bases, with 15 bases remaining between them. This CDR3 region has 14 residues. CDR1 is LNHDA, CDR2 SQIVND, per germline (reference sequence). The CDR3: CASMEGGIDYGYTF. CDR3 coding DNA: TGTGCCAGTATGGAGGGGGGGATCGACTATGGCTACACCTTC.

V gene TRBV4-1 combines with J gene TRBJ2-2; tentatively, D is TRBD1 (5 bases). The CDR3 extends over 13 amino acids. Germline lookup yields CDR1 MGHRA and CDR2 YSYEKL. V shed 7 bases and J shed 4 bases, with 10 bases lying between them. The CDR3, as DNA: TGCGCCAGCAAGGGGCTGGGCACCGGGGAGCTGTTTTTT. Translated, it gives CASKGLGTGELFF.

This clone was detected only once. The chain uses TRBV11-2 and TRBJ2-3; a weak D match, TRBD1 (5 bases). With 4 bases removed from V and 5 bases from J, the gap between germline ends came to 10 bases. The CDR3 totals 13 residues. CDR1 and CDR2 (germline): SGHAT, FQNNGV. The DNA of the CDR3 is TGTGCCAGCAGCTCCTCAGGGAAAGATACGCAGTATTTT. It codes for CASSSSGKDTQYF.

The chain recombines TRBV7-2 with TRBJ1-5, with D perhaps matching TRBD1 (6 bases). The V gene lost 5 bases and the J gene lost 6 bases, with 14 bases spanning the gap. The CDR3 runs 14 residues. Per germline, CDR1 SGHTA and CDR2 FQGNSA. CDR3 DNA: TGTGCCAGCAGCACCTACAGGGAAGCTCAGCCCCAGCATTTT. Amino acids: CASSTYREAQPQHF.

V usage is TRBV12-5 and J usage is TRBJ2-5; D is unresolved. Germline V CDR1 and CDR2: LGHNT, FRNRAP. The CDR3 contains 13 residues. V lost 1 base to trimming and J lost 5 bases, with 8 bases between them. CDR3 protein: CASGLGTTETQYF. The CDR3 region has the DNA TGTGCTAGTGGTTTGGGAACTACGGAGACCCAGTACTTC.

This chain connects TRBV5-6 to TRBJ2-4, with D maybe TRBD1 (5 bases). CDR1 is SGHDT and CDR2 is YYEEEE in the germline V gene. V shed 0 bases and J shed 8 bases, with 6 bases lying between them. The CDR3 spans 12 residues. The CDR3 DNA follows: TGTGCCAGCAGCTTGGCAGGGTACATTCAGTACTTC. It specifies CASSLAGYIQYF.

The chain carries TRBV15 and TRBJ1-1; D is uncertain. Trimming removed 4 bases at V and 0 bases at J, with 6 bases between. The CDR3 spans 13 residues. Germline V gene sequence: CDR1 LNHNV, CDR2 YYDKDF (reference sequence). CDR3: CATSIPMNTEAFF. The CDR3 nucleotides are TGTGCCACCAGCATCCCAATGAACACTGAAGCTTTCTTT.